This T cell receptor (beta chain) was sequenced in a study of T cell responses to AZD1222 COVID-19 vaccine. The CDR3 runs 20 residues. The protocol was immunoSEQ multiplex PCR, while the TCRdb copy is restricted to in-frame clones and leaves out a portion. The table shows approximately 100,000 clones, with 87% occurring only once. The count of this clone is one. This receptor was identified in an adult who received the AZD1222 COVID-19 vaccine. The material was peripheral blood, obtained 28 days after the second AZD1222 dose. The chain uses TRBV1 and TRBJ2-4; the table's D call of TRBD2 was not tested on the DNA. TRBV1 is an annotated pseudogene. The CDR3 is CTSNPGTRTSGSKAKNIQYF. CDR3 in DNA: TGCACCAGCAACCCAGGAACAAGGACTAGCGGGAGTAAGGCCAAAAACATTCAGTACTTC.